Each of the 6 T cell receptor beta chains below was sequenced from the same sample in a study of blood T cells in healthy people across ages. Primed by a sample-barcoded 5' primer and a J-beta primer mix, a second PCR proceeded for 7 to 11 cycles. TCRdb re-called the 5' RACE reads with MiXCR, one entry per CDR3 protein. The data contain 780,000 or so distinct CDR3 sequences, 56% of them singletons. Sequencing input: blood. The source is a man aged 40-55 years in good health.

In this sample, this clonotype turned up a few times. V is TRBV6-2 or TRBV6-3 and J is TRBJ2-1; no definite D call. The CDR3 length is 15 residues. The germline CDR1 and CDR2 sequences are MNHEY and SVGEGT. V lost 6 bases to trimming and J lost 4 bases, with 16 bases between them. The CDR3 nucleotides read TGTGCCAGCAGCCCCTGGGGTGGGCAGTACAATGAGCAGTTCTTC. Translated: CASSPWGGQYNEQFF.

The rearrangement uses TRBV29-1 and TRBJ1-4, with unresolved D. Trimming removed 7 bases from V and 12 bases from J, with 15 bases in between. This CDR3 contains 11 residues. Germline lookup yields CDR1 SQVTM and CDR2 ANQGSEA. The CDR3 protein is CSGFFGAELFF. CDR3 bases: TGCAGCGGGTTTTTCGGTGCGGAACTGTTTTTT.

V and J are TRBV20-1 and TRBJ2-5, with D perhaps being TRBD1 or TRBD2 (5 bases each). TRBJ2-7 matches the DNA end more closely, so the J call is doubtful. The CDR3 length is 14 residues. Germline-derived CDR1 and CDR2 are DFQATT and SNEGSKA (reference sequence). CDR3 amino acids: CSATGTTNSYEQYF. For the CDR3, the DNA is TGCAGTGCTACCGGGACCACCAATTCCTACGAGCAGTACTTC.

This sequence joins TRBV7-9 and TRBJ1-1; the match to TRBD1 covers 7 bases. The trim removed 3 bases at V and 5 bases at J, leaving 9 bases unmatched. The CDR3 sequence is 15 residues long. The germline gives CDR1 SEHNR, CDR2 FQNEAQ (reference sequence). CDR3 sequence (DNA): TGTGCCAGCAGCTTCCGGGGACAGCAGCAGACTGAAGCTTTCTTT. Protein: CASSFRGQQQTEAFF.

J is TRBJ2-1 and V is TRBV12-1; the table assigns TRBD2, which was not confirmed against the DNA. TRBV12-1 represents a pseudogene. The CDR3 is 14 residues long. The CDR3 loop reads CASSFARDFLEQFF. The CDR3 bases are TGTGCCAGCAGCTTTGCGAGGGACTTTCTTGAGCAGTTCTTC.

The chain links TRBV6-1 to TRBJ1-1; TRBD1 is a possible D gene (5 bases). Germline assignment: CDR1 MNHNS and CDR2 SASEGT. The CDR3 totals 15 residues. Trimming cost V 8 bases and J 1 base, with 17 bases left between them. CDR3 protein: CASLRLPGENTEAFF. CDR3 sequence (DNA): TGTGCCAGCCTGCGCTTGCCGGGGGAGAACACTGAAGCTTTCTTT.